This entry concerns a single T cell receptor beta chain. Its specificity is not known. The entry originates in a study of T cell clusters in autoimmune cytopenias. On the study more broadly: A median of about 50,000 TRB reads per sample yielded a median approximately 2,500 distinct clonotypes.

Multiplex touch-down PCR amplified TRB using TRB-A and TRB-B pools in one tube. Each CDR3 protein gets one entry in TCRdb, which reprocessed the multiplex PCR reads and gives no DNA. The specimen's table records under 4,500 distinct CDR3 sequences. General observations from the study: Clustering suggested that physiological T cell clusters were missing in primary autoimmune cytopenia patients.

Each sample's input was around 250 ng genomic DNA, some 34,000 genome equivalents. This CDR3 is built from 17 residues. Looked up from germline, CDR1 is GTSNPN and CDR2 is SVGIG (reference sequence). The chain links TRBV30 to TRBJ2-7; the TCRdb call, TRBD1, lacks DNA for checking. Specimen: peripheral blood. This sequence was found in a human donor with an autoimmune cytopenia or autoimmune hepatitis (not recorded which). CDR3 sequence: CAWSVPPGIGPFSKQYF.